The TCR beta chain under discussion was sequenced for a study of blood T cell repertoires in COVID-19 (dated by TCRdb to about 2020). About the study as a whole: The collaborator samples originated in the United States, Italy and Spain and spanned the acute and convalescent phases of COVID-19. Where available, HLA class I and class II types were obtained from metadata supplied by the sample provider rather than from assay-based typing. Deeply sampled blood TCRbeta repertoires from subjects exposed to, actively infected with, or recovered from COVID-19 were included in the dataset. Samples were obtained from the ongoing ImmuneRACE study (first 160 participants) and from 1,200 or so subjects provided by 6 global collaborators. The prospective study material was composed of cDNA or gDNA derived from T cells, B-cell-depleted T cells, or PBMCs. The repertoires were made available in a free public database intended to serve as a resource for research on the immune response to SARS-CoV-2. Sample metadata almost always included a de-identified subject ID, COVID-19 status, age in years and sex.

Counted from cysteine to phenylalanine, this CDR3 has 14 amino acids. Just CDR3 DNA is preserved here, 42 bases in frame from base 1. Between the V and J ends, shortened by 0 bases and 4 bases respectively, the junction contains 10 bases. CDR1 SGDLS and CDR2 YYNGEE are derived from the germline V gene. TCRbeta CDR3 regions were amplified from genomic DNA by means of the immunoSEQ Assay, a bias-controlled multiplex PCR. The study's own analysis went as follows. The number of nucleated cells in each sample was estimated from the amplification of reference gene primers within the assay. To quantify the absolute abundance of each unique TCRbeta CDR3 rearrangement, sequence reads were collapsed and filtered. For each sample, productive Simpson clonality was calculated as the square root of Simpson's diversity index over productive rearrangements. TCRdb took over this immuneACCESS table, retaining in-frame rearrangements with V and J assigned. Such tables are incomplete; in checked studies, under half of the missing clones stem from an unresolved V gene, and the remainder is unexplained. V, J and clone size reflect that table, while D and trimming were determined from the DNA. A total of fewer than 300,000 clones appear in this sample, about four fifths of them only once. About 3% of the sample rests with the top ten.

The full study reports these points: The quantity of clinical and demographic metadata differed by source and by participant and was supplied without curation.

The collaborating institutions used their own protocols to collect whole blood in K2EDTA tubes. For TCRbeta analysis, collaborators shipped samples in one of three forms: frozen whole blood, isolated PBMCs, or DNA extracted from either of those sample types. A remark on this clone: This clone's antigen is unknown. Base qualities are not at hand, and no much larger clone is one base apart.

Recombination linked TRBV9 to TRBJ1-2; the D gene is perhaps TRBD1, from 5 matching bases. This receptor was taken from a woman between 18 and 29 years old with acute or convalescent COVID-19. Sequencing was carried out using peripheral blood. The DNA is TGTGCCAGCAGCGTAGCCCGGACACCCTATGGCTACACCTTC. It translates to CASSVARTPYGYTF. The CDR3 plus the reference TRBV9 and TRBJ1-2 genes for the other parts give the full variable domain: DSGVTQTPKHLITATGQRVTLRCSPRSGDLSVYWYQQSLDQGLQFLIQYYNGEERAKGNILERFSAQQFPDLHSELNLSSLELGDSALYFCASSVARTPYGYTFGSGTRLTVV.